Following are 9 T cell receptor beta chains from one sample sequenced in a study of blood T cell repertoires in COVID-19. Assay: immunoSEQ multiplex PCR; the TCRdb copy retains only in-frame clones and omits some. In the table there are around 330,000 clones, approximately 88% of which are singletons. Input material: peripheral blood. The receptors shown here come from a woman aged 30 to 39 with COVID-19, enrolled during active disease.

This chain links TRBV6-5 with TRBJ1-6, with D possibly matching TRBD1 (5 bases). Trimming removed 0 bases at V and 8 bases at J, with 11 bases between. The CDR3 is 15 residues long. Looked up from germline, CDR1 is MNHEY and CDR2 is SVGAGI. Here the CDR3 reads CASSYSWQGDSPLHF. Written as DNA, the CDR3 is TGTGCCAGCAGTTACTCGTGGCAGGGTGATTCACCCCTCCACTTT.

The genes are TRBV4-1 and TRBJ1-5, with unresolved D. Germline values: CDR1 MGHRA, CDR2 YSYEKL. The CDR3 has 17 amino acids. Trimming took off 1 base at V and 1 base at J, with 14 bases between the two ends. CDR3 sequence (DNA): TGCGCCAGCAGCCAAGCCGCCTACCAAGTAAGCAATCAGCCCCAGCATTTT. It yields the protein CASSQAAYQVSNQPQHF.

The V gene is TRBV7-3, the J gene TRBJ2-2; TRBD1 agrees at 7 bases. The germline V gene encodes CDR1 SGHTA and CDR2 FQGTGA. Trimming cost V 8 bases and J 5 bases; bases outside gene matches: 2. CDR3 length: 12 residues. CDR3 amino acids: CASQGETGELFF. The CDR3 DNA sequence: TGTGCCAGCCAGGGGGAGACCGGGGAGCTGTTTTTT.

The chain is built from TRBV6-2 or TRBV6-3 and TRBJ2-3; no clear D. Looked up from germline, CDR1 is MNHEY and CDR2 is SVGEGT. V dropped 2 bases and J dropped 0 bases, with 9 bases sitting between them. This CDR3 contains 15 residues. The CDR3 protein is CASSYDQASTDTQYF. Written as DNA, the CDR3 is TGTGCCAGCAGTTACGATCAGGCGAGCACAGATACGCAGTATTTT.

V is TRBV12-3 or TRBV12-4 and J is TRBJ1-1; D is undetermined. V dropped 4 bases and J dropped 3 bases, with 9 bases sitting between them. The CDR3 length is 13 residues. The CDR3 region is CASSSIRDTEAFF. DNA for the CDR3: TGTGCCAGCAGTTCTATACGGGACACTGAAGCTTTCTTT.

The CDR3 DNA is TGCGCCAGCAGCTTCGGGGGTAACACCGGGGAGCTGTTTTTT. Its translation is CASSFGGNTGELFF. The V call is TRBV5-1, the J call TRBJ2-2, with D possibly matching TRBD2 (6 bases). CDR1 SGHRS and CDR2 YFSETQ come from the germline V gene. Trimming left V 2 bases short and J 2 bases short, with 7 bases between. The CDR3 consists of 14 residues.

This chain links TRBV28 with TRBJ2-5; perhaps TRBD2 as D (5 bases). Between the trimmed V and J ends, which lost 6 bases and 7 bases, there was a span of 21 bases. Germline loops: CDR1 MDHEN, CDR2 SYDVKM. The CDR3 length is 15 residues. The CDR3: CASRSPRAGRVTQYF. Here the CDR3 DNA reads TGTGCCAGCAGGTCCCCGAGGGCAGGAAGGGTGACCCAGTACTTC.

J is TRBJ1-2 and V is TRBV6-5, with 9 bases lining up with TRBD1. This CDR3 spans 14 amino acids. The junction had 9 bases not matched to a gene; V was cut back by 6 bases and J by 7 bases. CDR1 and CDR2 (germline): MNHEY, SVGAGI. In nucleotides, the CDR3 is TGTGCCAGCAGAGATCCACAGGGGGCGCTTGGCTACACCTTC. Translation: CASRDPQGALGYTF.

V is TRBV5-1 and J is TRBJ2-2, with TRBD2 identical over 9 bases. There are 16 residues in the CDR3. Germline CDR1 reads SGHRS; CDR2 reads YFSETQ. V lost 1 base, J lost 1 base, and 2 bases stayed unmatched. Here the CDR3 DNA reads TGCGCCAGCAGCTTGATACTAGCGGGGAACACCGGGGAGCTGTTTTTT. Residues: CASSLILAGNTGELFF.